This paragraph covers one T cell receptor beta chain sequence. As yet, its antigen is unknown. The CDR3 goes on 3 residues after the read ends, and that part is filled in from the germline J gene. This sample is drawn from a study of T cells in women clearing cervical HPV infection. Notes on the study in general: CIN3+ cases had significantly higher TCR richness than controls; evenness did not differ. TRBV6-7 relative abundance averaged about 0.11% in cases and under 0.2% in controls.

Here immunoSEQ multiplex PCR was the method, and the copy in TCRdb shows in-frame clones only, minus some. Recorded here are 40,000 to 55,000 clones; the top ten clones represent approximately 1.2%. The CDR3 spans 16 residues. Trimming stripped 1 base from V and 4 bases from J, with 13 bases between. Germline CDR1 is MGHRA and CDR2 is YSYEKL. Sequenced: blood buffy coat. The receptor's source is a woman between 18 and 75 years old with a cervical HPV16 infection that either progressed to CIN3+ or cleared (not recorded which). The rearrangement joins TRBV4-1 to TRBJ2-2, with a possible D match to TRBD2 (7 bases). The CDR3 protein is CASSQAGGRLTGELFF. The covered CDR3 bases are TGCGCCAGCAGCCAAGCCGGGGGGCGGCTCACCGGGGAG.